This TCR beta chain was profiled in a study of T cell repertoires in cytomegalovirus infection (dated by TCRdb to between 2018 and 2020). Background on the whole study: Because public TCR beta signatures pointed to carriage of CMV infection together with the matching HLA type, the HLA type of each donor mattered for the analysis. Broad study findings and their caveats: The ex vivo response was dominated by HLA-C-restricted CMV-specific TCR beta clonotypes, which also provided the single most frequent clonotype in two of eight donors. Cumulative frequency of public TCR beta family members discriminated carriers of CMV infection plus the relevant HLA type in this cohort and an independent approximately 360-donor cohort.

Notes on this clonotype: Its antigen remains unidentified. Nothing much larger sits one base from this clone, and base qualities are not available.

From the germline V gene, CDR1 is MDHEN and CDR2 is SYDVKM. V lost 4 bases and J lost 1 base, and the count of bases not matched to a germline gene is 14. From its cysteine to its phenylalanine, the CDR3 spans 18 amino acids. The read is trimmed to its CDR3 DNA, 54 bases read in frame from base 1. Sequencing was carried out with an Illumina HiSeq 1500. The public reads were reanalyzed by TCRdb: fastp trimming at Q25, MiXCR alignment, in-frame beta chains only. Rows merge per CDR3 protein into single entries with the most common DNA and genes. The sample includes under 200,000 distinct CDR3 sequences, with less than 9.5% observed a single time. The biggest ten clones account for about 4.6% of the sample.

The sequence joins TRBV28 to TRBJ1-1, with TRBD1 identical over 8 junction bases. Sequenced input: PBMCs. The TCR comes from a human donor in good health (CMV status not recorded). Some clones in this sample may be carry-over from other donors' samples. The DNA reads TGTGCCAGCAGTTCATTCGGACAGGGAGGGTGGCAGAACACTGAAGCTTTCTTT. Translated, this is CASSSFGQGGWQNTEAFF.